The sequence of this TCR beta chain was determined in a study of T cells after yellow fever vaccination (dated by TCRdb to between 2018 and 2020). Regarding the research as a whole: Libraries from fractions with low cell numbers were prepared with the SMART-Seq v4 Ultra Low Input RNA kit. Bulk TCR alpha and beta repertoires were sequenced longitudinally to track T-cell clones before and after primary and booster YFV17D yellow fever vaccination. Two healthy male donors, one aged 18 to 30 and one aged 30 to 40 years, made up the cohort. Blood samples were taken at several timepoints before and after primary and secondary immunization, and bulk PBMC replicates and cell subsets were isolated.

Comments on this clonotype: What antigen it recognizes has not been identified. Per-base quality was not reported, and no clone a single base away is much larger than it.

The treatment or condition label here, explained by the study, means: live attenuated yellow fever vaccine strain. PBMCs were isolated from peripheral blood using a standard Ficoll-Paque protocol. Dynabeads CD4 and CD8 positive selection kits were used to isolate CD4 and CD8 T-cell fractions. TriZol was used to extract RNA from bulk PBMCs, CD4 and CD8 fractions, and dextramer-positive and dextramer-negative fractions. In the germline V gene (reference sequence), CDR1 corresponds to MNHEY and CDR2 to SMNVEV. Trimming removed 3 bases from V and 4 bases from J, leaving 6 bases between the germline ends. The CDR3 covers 13 residues, taking in both the cysteine and the phenylalanine. Only the CDR3 portion is preserved as DNA: 39 bases, with reading frame beginning at the first base. Points the paper makes about the study in general: Most clones expanded after primary vaccination were re-detected after the booster (around 96% of CD4 and around 88% of CD8), suggesting broad memory maintenance. Because only two donors were included in the study, the extent to which the findings can be generalized is limited. A small fraction of clonotypes showed up in both the CD4 and CD8 compartments, probably as a result of convergent recombination. Computational filtering was required because FACS-sorted repertoires could contain abundant contaminating clonotypes from the bulk population. Compared with the primary T-cell response, the secondary T-cell response was faster but weaker, reaching its peak on day 5 rather than on day 15.

Sequencing instrument: Illumina NovaSeq 6000. TCR cDNA was made using 5'RACE template switching, a step that added a universal primer site and unique molecular identifiers. cDNA synthesis was primed from both the TCR alpha and TCR beta constant segments. Library amplification used two PCR steps, and the second PCR step added sample barcodes and sequencing adapters. Sequencing of the libraries was done on either Illumina HiSeq 2500 (2x100 bp) or NovaSeq (2x150 bp). In the authors' own workflow: Demultiplexing of reads and collapsing into UMI consensus sequences were performed with MIGEC, and V(D)J alignment was carried out with MiXCR. Vaccine-responding clonotypes were defined with edgeR using replicate PBMC samples, requiring FDR below 0.01 and a log2 fold change above 5 up to day 15. Each bulk clonotype was labeled CD4 or CD8 based on which sequenced repertoire, CD4 or CD8, contained the clonotype at higher abundance. Through fastp at Q25 and MiXCR, TCRdb rebuilt clones from the public reads, retaining in-frame beta chains. Each entry merges the rows of one CDR3 protein and shows their most common DNA and genes. It is TCRdb's table, rather than the study itself, that gives the V and J calls and clone size. The sample profile shows approximately 300,000 distinct CDR3 sequences; about 10% of them were found once. The ten most abundant clones make up under 4% of the sample.

This clonotype originated in a man between 18 and 35 years old who received the YFV17D yellow fever vaccine. The source was CD4+ T cells sorted from PBMCs, collected 45 days after the yellow fever booster vaccination. This sequence uses TRBV27 and TRBJ1-4, with the identity of the D gene unclear. The DNA sequence is TGTGCCAGCAGTTTGCGGGTTAATGAAAAACTGTTTTTT. This gives the protein CASSLRVNEKLFF.